Following are 13 T cell receptor beta chains from one sample sequenced in a study of blood T cell repertoires in COVID-19. Profiled with immunoSEQ multiplex PCR; TCRdb holds only in-frame clones, not every one. Of tens of thousands of clones detected, 75% to 90% appear once; the ten largest clones hold about 3.2%. What was sequenced was peripheral blood. Receptors were obtained from a woman aged 70-85 years with acute or convalescent COVID-19.

The chain employs TRBV10-1 and TRBJ2-3; TRBD1 might be the D (5 bases). Germline CDR1 reads WNHNN; CDR2 reads SYGVQD (reference sequence). The CDR3 runs 15 residues. Trimming pared 2 bases from V and 3 bases from J, leaving 12 bases between. The CDR3 loop reads CASSEGQGVTDTQYF. The CDR3 DNA sequence: TGCGCCAGCAGTGAGGGGCAAGGGGTTACAGATACGCAGTATTTT.

The rearrangement uses TRBV6-5 and TRBJ1-1, with TRBD1 matching 8 bases. Germline CDR1 MNHEY, CDR2 SVGAGI. The V and J ends lost 6 bases and 5 bases, in that order; junction bases with no gene match: 8. The CDR3 runs 14 residues. CDR3 nucleotides: TGTGCCAGCAGCAGACAGGGGCGGGGGACTGAAGCTTTCTTT. This encodes CASSRQGRGTEAFF.

This rearrangement joins TRBV5-4 to TRBJ1-2, with D possibly being TRBD1 (6 bases). The ends were cut back, 0 bases at V and 1 base at J, with 13 bases in the middle. The CDR3 has 16 residues. Germline V gives CDR1 SGHNT, CDR2 YYREEE (reference sequence). The CDR3 nucleotides are TGTGCCAGCAGCTTGGCACAGGGCCTCTTTAACTATGGCTACACCTTC. Its translation: CASSLAQGLFNYGYTF.

The chain couples TRBV5-5 to TRBJ2-1; 8 bases align to TRBD2. The germline V gene encodes CDR1 SGHKS and CDR2 YYEKEE (reference sequence). This CDR3 has 15 residues. With 7 bases clipped from V and 0 bases from J, the junction kept 6 bases outside the gene matches. The CDR3 is CASRLLAVSYNEQFF. Here the CDR3 DNA reads TGTGCCAGCCGTCTACTAGCGGTCTCCTACAATGAGCAGTTCTTC.

The chain joins TRBV7-2 to TRBJ1-2, with D possibly being TRBD1 (5 bases). The CDR3 has 14 residues. V lost 5 bases and J 4 bases, leaving 14 bases between the germline ends. Germline values: CDR1 SGHTA, CDR2 FQGNSA. The CDR3: CASSKQQGAYGYTF. The CDR3 region has the DNA TGTGCCAGCAGCAAACAACAAGGGGCCTATGGCTACACCTTC.

The chain is built from TRBV18 and TRBJ2-7, with TRBD1 identical over 8 bases. J was trimmed by 3 bases and V by 2 bases; bases with no gene match: 6. The CDR3 sequence is 15 residues long. Looked up from germline, CDR1 is KGHSH and CDR2 is LQKENI. The chain's CDR3 is CASSPSSTGVYEQYF. CDR3 bases: TGTGCCAGCTCACCATCCTCGACAGGGGTCTACGAGCAGTACTTC.

The V call is TRBV30, the J call TRBJ2-1, with 9 bases fitting TRBD2. The V gene end was trimmed by 5 bases and the J gene end by 9 bases; junction bases not matched to a gene: 14. Germline V gene sequence: CDR1 GTSNPN, CDR2 SVGIG (reference sequence). The CDR3 sequence is 15 residues long. CDR3 sequence (DNA): TGTGCCTGGTCCTCCTTTCGCGGGAGGGCGGGTGAGCAGTTCTTC. As protein: CAWSSFRGRAGEQFF.

The chain couples TRBV9 to TRBJ1-1; D perhaps matches TRBD1 (6 bases). The CDR3 length is 14 residues. CDR1 and CDR2 (germline): SGDLS, YYNGEE. The V end lost 4 bases, the J end lost 1 base, and 11 bases lay between the germline ends. For the CDR3, the DNA is TGTGCCAGCAGCTCTGGACAGACGAACACTGAAGCTTTCTTT. Residues: CASSSGQTNTEAFF.

The chain has TRBV18 and TRBJ1-1; no reliable D call. Germline values: CDR1 KGHSH, CDR2 LQKENI. V was pared by 4 bases and J by 1 base, with 7 bases between. This CDR3 has 13 amino acids. CDR3 residues: CASSRTPNTEAFF. The CDR3 DNA reads as TGTGCCAGCTCACGCACACCGAACACTGAAGCTTTCTTT.

The chain couples TRBV27 to TRBJ1-2; 7 positions agree with TRBD1. Germline V gene sequence: CDR1 MNHEY, CDR2 SMNVEV (reference sequence). The CDR3 spans 14 residues. Germline trimming cut 5 bases from V and 5 bases from J; bases unmatched to any gene: 8. The CDR3 here is CASSPQGDGYGYTF. The CDR3 nucleotides read TGTGCCAGCAGTCCCCAGGGGGACGGGTATGGCTACACCTTC.

This clone occurred a few times. V gene TRBV10-1 combines with J gene TRBJ2-7; 9 nucleotides line up with TRBD1. V lost 4 bases to trimming and J lost 4 bases; unmatched junction nucleotides: 2. Germline V CDR1 and CDR2: WNHNN, SYGVQD (reference sequence). This CDR3 comprises 13 residues. This CDR3 is CASSGGQGYEQYF. The CDR3 DNA reads as TGCGCCAGCAGTGGGGGACAGGGTTACGAGCAGTACTTC.

This clone was found once. V gene TRBV7-2 combines with J gene TRBJ1-1; 8 bases agree with TRBD1. The CDR3 is made up of 13 amino acids. V dropped 4 bases and J dropped 4; count of bases not matched to a gene: 2. Per germline, CDR1 SGHTA and CDR2 FQGNSA. The CDR3 reads CASSSGQVTEAFF. The CDR3 DNA follows: TGTGCCAGCAGCTCGGGACAGGTCACTGAAGCTTTCTTT.

This chain uses TRBV6-6 with TRBJ1-1, with 8 bases lining up with TRBD1. The length of the CDR3 is 15 residues. J lost 4 bases, V lost 2 bases, and 6 bases had no gene match. Germline assignment: CDR1 MNHNY and CDR2 SVGAGI (reference sequence). The CDR3: CASSYDRGTFTEAFF. The DNA for the CDR3 is TGTGCCAGCAGTTACGACAGGGGAACCTTCACTGAAGCTTTCTTT.